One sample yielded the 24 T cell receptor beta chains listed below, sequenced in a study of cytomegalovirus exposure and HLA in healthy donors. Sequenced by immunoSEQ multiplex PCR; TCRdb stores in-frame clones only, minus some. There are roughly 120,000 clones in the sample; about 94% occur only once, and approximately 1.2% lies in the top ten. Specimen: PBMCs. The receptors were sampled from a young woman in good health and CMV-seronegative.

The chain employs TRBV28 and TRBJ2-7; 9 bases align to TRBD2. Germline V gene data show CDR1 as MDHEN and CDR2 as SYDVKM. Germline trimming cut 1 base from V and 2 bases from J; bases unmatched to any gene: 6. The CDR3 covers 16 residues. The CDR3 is CASSLLLAGPTYEQYF. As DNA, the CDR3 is TGTGCCAGCAGTTTATTGCTAGCGGGGCCGACCTACGAGCAGTACTTC. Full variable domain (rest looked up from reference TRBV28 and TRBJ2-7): DVKVTQSSRYLVKRTGEKVFLECVQDMDHENMFWYRQDPGLGLRLIYFSYDVKMKEKGDIPEGYSVSREKKERFSLILESASTNQTSMYLCASSLLLAGPTYEQYFGPGTRLTVT.

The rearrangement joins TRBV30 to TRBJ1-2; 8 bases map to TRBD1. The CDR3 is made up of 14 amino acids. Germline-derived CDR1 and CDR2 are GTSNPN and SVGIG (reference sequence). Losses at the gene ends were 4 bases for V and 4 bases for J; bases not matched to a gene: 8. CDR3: CAWMGQDGAYGYTF. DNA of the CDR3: TGTGCCTGGATGGGACAGGACGGGGCCTATGGCTACACCTTC.

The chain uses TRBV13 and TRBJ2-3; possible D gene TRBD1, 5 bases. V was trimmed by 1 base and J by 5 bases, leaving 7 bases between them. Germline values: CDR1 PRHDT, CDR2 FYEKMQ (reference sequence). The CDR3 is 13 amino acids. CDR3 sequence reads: CASSLVRGDTQYF. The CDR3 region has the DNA TGTGCCAGCAGCTTAGTTAGGGGAGATACGCAGTATTTT.

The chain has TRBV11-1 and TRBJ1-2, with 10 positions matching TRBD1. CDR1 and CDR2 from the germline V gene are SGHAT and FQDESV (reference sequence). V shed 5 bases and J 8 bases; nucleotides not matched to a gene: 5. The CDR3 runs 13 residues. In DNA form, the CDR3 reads TGTGCCAGCAGCCCCGGGACAGGGGTCGGCTACACCTTC. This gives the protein CASSPGTGVGYTF.

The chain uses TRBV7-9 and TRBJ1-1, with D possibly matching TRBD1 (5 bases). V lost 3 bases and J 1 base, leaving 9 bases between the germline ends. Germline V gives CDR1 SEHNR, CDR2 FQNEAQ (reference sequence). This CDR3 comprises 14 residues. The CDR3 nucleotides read TGTGCCAGCAGCTTTCCGGACAAGAACACTGAAGCTTTCTTT. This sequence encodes CASSFPDKNTEAFF.

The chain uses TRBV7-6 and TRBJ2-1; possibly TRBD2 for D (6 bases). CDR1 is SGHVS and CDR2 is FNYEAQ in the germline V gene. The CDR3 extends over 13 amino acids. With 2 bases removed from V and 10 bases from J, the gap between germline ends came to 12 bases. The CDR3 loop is CASSLYRAGEQFF. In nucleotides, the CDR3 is TGTGCCAGCAGCTTATATCGGGCGGGGGAGCAGTTCTTC.

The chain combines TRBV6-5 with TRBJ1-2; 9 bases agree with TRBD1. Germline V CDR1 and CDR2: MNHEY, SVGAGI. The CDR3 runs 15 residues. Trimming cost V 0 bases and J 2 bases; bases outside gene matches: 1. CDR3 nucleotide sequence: TGTGCCAGCAGTTACTCCGGGACAGGGAACTATGGCTACACCTTC. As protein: CASSYSGTGNYGYTF.

CDR3 in amino acids: CASSEEASYEQYF. CDR3 in DNA: TGTGCCAGCAGTGAAGAGGCTAGTTACGAGCAGTACTTC. The rearrangement joins TRBV6-1 to TRBJ2-7; D not certain. Between the trimmed V and J ends, which lost 1 base and 4 bases, there was a span of 8 bases. This CDR3 is 13 amino acids long. The germline CDR1 and CDR2 sequences are MNHNS and SASEGT.

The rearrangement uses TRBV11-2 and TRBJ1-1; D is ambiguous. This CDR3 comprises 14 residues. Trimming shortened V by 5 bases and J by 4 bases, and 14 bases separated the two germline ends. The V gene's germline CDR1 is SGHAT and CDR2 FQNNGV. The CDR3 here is CASSTSGIGTEAFF. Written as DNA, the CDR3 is TGTGCCAGCAGCACCAGCGGTATAGGCACTGAAGCTTTCTTT.

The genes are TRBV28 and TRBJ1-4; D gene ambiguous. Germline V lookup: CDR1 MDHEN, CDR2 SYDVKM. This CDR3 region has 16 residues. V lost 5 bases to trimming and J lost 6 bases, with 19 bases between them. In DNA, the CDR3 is TGTGCCAGCAGTCCCGCCGCAGGCCAGAGGGATGAAAAACTGTTTTTT. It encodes CASSPAAGQRDEKLFF.

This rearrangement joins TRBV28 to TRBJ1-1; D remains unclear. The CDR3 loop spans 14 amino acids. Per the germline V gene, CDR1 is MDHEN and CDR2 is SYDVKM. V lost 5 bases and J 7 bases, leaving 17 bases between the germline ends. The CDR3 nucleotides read TGTGCCAGCAGTCTCCGGGTCGGGAGATTTGAAGCTTTCTTT. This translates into CASSLRVGRFEAFF.

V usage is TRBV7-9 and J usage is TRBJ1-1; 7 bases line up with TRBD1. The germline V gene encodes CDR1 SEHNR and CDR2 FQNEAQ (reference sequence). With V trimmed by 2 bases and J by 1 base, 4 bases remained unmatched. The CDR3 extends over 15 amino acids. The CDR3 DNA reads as TGTGCCAGCAGCTTATTAGGGGGCCGGAACACTGAAGCTTTCTTT. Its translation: CASSLLGGRNTEAFF.

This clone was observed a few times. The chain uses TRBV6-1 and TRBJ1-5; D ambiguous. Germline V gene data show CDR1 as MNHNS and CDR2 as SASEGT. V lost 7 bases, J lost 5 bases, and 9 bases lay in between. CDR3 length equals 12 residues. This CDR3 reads CASTEVYQPQHF. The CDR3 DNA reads TGTGCCAGCACGGAGGTTTATCAGCCCCAGCATTTT.

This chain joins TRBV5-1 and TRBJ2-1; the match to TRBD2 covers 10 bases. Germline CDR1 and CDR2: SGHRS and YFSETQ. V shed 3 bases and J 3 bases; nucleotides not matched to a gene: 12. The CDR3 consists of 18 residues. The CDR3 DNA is TGCGCCAGCAGCTCTCCTTCTAGCGGGAGTCGGGTCTACAATGAGCAGTTCTTC. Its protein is CASSSPSSGSRVYNEQFF. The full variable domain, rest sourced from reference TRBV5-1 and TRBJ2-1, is KAGVTQTPRYLIKTRGQQVTLSCSPISGHRSVSWYQQTPGQGLQFLFEYFSETQRNKGNFPGRFSGRQFSNSRSEMNVSTLELGDSALYLCASSSPSSGSRVYNEQFFGPGTRLTVL.

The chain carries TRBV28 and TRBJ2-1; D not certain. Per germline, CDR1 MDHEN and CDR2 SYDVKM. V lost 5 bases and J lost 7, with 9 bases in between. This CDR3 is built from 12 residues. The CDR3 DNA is TGTGCCAGCAGTGAAATACAAAATGAGCAGTTCTTC. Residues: CASSEIQNEQFF.

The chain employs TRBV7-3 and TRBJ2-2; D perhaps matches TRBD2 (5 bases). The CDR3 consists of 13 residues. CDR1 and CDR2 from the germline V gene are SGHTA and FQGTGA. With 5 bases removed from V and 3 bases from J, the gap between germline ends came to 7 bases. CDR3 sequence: CASSTGDTGELFF. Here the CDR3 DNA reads TGTGCCAGCAGCACCGGGGACACCGGGGAGCTGTTTTTT.

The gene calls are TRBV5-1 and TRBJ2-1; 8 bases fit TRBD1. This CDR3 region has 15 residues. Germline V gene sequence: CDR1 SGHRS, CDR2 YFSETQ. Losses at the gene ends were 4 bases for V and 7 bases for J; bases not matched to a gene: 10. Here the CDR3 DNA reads TGCGCCAGCAGCGTCGCAGGGGGCGCCGGGAATGAGCAGTTCTTC. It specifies CASSVAGGAGNEQFF.

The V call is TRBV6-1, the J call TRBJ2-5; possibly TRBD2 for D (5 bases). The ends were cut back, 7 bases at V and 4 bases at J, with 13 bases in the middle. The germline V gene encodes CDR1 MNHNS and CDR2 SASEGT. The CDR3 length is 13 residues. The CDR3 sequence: CASKRSSGETQYF. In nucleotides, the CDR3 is TGTGCCAGCAAAAGGTCAAGCGGAGAGACCCAGTACTTC.

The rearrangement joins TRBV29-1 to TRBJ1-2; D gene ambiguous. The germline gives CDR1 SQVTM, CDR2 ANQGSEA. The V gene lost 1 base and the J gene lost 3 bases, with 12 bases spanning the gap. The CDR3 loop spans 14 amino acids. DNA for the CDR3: TGCAGCGTTGAAGTTTCGGGGAGCGACTATGGCTACACCTTC. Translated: CSVEVSGSDYGYTF.

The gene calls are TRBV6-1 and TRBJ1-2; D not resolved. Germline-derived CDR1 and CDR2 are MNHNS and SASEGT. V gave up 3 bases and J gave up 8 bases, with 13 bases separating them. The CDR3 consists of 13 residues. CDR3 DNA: TGTGCCAGCAGTGAGGTTCTGCGGCCGGGCTACACCTTC. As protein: CASSEVLRPGYTF.

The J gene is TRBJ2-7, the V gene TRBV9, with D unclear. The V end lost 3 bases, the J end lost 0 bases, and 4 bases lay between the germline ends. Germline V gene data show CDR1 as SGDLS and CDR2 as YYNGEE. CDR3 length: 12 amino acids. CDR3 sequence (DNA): TGTGCCAGCAGCGGGAGCTCCTACGAGCAGTACTTC. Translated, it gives CASSGSSYEQYF.

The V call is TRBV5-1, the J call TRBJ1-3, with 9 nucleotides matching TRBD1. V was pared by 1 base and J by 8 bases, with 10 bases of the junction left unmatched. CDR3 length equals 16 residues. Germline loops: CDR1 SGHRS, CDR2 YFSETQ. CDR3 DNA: TGCGCCAGCAGCTTGCCCACCGGGACAGGGACGGACACCATATATTTT. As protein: CASSLPTGTGTDTIYF.

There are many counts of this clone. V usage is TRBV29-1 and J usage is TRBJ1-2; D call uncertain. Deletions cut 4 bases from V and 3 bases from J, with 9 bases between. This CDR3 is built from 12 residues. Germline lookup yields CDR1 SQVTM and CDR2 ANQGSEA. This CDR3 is CSVVGQDYGYTF. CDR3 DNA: TGCAGCGTTGTTGGGCAAGACTATGGCTACACCTTC.

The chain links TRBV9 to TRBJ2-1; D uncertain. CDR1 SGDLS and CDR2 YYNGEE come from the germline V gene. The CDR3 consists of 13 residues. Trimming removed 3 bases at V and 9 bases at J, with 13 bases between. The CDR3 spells CASSDPSSTEQFF. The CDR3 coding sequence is TGTGCCAGCAGCGACCCCTCTAGTACTGAGCAGTTCTTC. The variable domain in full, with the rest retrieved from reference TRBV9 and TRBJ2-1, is DSGVTQTPKHLITATGQRVTLRCSPRSGDLSVYWYQQSLDQGLQFLIQYYNGEERAKGNILERFSAQQFPDLHSELNLSSLELGDSALYFCASSDPSSTEQFFGPGTRLTVL.